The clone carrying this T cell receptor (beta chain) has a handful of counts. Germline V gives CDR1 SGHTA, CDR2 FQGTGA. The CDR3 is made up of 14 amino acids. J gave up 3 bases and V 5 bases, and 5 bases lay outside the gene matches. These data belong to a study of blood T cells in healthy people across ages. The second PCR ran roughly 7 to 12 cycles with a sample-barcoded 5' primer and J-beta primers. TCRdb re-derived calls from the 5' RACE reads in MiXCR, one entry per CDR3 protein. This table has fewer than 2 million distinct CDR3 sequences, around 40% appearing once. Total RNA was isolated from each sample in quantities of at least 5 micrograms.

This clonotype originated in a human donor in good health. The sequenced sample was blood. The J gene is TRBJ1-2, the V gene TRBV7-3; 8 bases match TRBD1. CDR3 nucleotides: TGTGCCAGCAGCCCCAGGGGGCAGGACTATGGCTACACCTTC. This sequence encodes CASSPRGQDYGYTF. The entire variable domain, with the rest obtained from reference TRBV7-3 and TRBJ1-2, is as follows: GAGVSQTPSNKVTEKGKYVELRCDPISGHTALYWYRQSLGQGPEFLIYFQGTGAADDSGLPNDRFFAVRPEGSVSTLKIQRTERGDSAVYLCASSPRGQDYGYTFGSGTRLTVV.